These T cell receptor beta chains were read from a single sample in a study of tumour-infiltrating T cells in Burkitt lymphoma. Generated by immunoSEQ multiplex PCR, the TCRdb table keeps only in-frame clones and is missing some. The sample holds 5,100 or so clones, around 23% seen once. The material sequenced was tumor tissue. These receptors all stem from a human donor with diffuse large B-cell lymphoma. Both conserved end residues are part of each CDR3. D genes are given only for firm matches. Clone size is shown for a subset of rows, as once, few, many or a class of expanded clone.

clone size	D gene	V gene	J gene	CDR3 protein	CDR3 DNA
-	TRBD1	TRBV5-1	TRBJ1-1	CASSLAVGTVYTEAFF	TGCGCCAGCAGCTTGGCCGTTGGGACAGTTTACACTGAAGCTTTCTTT
medium-sized	-	TRBV10-3	TRBJ2-2	CAKSLEESGELFF	TGTGCCAAGAGCCTGGAGGAGTCCGGGGAGCTGTTTTTT
-	-	TRBV20-1	TRBJ1-4	CSAGGQKLFF	TGCAGTGCCGGAGGGCAGAAACTGTTTTTT
few	-	TRBV10-3	TRBJ1-4	CAIRRATNEKLFF	TGTGCCATCAGGCGGGCAACTAATGAAAAACTGTTTTTT
-	TRBD1	TRBV7-2	TRBJ1-3	CASSFTGGTGNTIYF	TGTGCCAGCAGCTTCACAGGGGGCACTGGAAACACCATATATTTT
once	TRBD1	TRBV7-2	TRBJ2-7	CASSPTGRYEQYF	TGTGCCAGCAGCCCGACAGGGCGCTACGAGCAGTACTTC
medium-sized	TRBD1	TRBV28	TRBJ1-2	CASSLVFRLGTGAPKRLNYGYTF	TGTGCCAGCAGTTTAGTTTTCCGCCTGGGGACAGGGGCGCCCAAACGCCTTAACTATGGCTACACCTTC
few	TRBD2	TRBV5-1	TRBJ2-1	CASSSGLAGGTNEQFF	TGCGCCAGCAGCTCGGGACTAGCGGGAGGGACAAATGAGCAGTTCTTC
-	-	TRBV7-9	TRBJ2-1	CASSLGGNHYNEQFF	TGTGCCAGCAGCTTAGGAGGGAATCATTACAATGAGCAGTTCTTC
-	-	TRBV4-3	TRBJ2-1	CASSQALVYEQFF	TGCGCCAGCAGCCAAGCCCTAGTTTATGAGCAGTTCTTC
few	TRBD1	TRBV29-1	TRBJ1-2	CSVEDRGDGYTF	TGCAGCGTCGAGGACAGGGGTGATGGCTACACCTTC
-	TRBD1	TRBV5-6	TRBJ1-5	CASSRGDRVVQPQHF	TGTGCCAGCAGCCGGGGAGACAGGGTAGTTCAGCCCCAGCATTTT
-	TRBD2	TRBV28	TRBJ2-2	CASSLNSGRNTGELFF	TGTGCCAGCAGTTTAAACAGCGGGAGGAACACCGGGGAGCTGTTTTTT
-	TRBD1	TRBV9	TRBJ1-1	CASRDDRGRPTEAFF	TGTGCCAGCAGAGACGACAGGGGGAGGCCCACTGAAGCTTTCTTT
-	-	TRBV29-1	TRBJ1-1	CSVDRGHTEAFF	TGCAGCGTTGACAGGGGCCACACTGAAGCTTTCTTT
-	TRBD2	TRBV5-1	TRBJ2-1	CASRTSGNEQFF	TGCGCCAGCAGGACTAGCGGCAATGAGCAGTTCTTC
large	-	TRBV27	TRBJ2-1	CASSLSLNNEQFF	TGTGCCAGCAGTTTATCGCTTAACAATGAGCAGTTCTTC
-	TRBD2	TRBV6-5	TRBJ2-7	CASSGRPHEQYF	TGTGCCAGCAGCGGGAGGCCCCACGAGCAGTACTTC
few	TRBD1	TRBV18	TRBJ2-3	CASSLSRDRGHTQYF	TGTGCCAGCTCACTCTCCCGGGACAGGGGTCATACGCAGTATTTT
-	-	TRBV9	TRBJ1-2	CASSGLTGTAGGYTF	TGTGCCAGCAGCGGTCTAACAGGGACCGCGGGTGGCTACACCTTC
-	-	TRBV4-2	TRBJ2-7	CASSQDLRSYEQYF	TGTGCCAGCAGCCAAGATTTGAGGTCCTACGAGCAGTACTTC
few	TRBD1	TRBV4-2	TRBJ2-2	CASRPRTGENSGELFF	TGTGCCAGCAGACCCAGGACAGGGGAGAACAGCGGGGAGCTGTTTTTT
-	TRBD2	TRBV11-3	TRBJ2-1	CASSEDTAGLYNEQFF	TGTGCCAGCAGCGAAGACACAGCGGGACTCTACAATGAGCAGTTCTTC
-	TRBD1	TRBV7-9	TRBJ1-2	CASSTWTGVGGYTF	TGTGCCAGCAGCACGTGGACAGGGGTTGGTGGCTACACCTTC
few	TRBD2	TRBV7-2	TRBJ2-4	CASRPGLAGVLAKNIQYF	TGTGCCAGCCGACCGGGACTAGCGGGAGTACTGGCCAAAAACATTCAGTACTTC
few	-	TRBV29-1	TRBJ2-1	CSVENSNSYNEQFF	TGCAGCGTTGAAAATAGCAATTCCTACAATGAGCAGTTCTTC
few	-	TRBV15	TRBJ1-5	CATSRDEGWGQPQHF	TGTGCCACCAGCAGAGATGAGGGATGGGGGCAGCCCCAGCATTTT
-	-	TRBV7-2	TRBJ2-5	CASSLRGVGLPETQYF	TGTGCCAGCAGCCTAAGGGGAGTGGGCTTACCCGAGACCCAGTACTTC
-	TRBD1	TRBV28	TRBJ2-7	CASSFTGTGFYEQYF	TGTGCCAGCAGTTTTACCGGGACAGGGTTCTACGAGCAGTACTTC
-	-	TRBV5-1	TRBJ2-5	CASSLGMAASGETQYF	TGCGCCAGCAGCTTGGGGATGGCGGCCTCCGGGGAGACCCAGTACTTC
few	-	TRBV27	TRBJ2-7	CASSLGRGRVLSPSYEQYF	TGTGCCAGCAGCCTGGGCCGAGGCAGGGTCCTCAGCCCCTCCTACGAGCAGTACTTC
-	TRBD2	TRBV7-6	TRBJ2-3	CASSLTSRKISGNYTDTQYF	TGTGCCAGCAGCTTAACCTCACGGAAGATAAGCGGGAACTACACAGATACGCAGTATTTT
-	-	TRBV29-1	TRBJ2-3	CSVEGGTDTQYF	TGCAGCGTTGAAGGAGGCACAGATACGCAGTATTTT
-	-	TRBV19	TRBJ2-3	CASSLGGSTDTQYF	TGTGCCAGTAGCCTGGGCGGGAGCACAGATACGCAGTATTTT
few	TRBD1	TRBV6-5	TRBJ1-2	CASSTGRTGKSGYTF	TGTGCCAGCAGTACGGGGCGGACAGGGAAGAGTGGCTACACCTTC
few	-	TRBV12-5	TRBJ2-2	CASGFGTNTGELFF	TGTGCTAGTGGTTTTGGTACCAACACCGGGGAGCTGTTTTTT
few	-	TRBV29-1	TRBJ1-1	CSVEVGRQNTEAFF	TGCAGCGTTGAAGTCGGCAGACAGAACACTGAAGCTTTCTTT
few	-	TRBV7-2	TRBJ2-2	CASSLGWAGITGELFF	TGTGCCAGCAGCTTAGGGTGGGCGGGCATAACCGGGGAGCTGTTTTTT
few	TRBD1	TRBV7-9	TRBJ2-5	CASSWDEQGALETQYF	TGTGCCAGCAGCTGGGACGAACAGGGGGCATTGGAGACCCAGTACTTC
few	TRBD2	TRBV7-3	TRBJ2-2	CASSFLSGTNTGELFF	TGTGCCAGCAGCTTCCTTAGCGGGACGAACACCGGGGAGCTGTTTTTT
few	-	TRBV20-1	TRBJ1-2	CSASGGYGYTF	TGCAGTGCTAGCGGGGGTTATGGCTACACCTTC
few	-	TRBV2	TRBJ1-3	CASSEGNTIYF	TGTGCCAGCAGTGAGGGAAACACCATATATTTT